Each of the 23 T cell receptor beta chains below was sequenced from the same sample in a study of shared clonotypes between healthy human individuals. Assay: immunoSEQ multiplex PCR; the TCRdb copy retains only in-frame clones and omits some. Of approximately 1.9 million clones in the sample, about 94% were seen once. Terminally differentiated effector memory CD45RA+ cells were excluded from the naive CD8 cells, which were CD45RO-negative and positively selected for CCR7. The sequencing sample was made of naive CD8+ T cells from PBMCs. These receptors came from a man between 18 and 35 years old in good health. Some clones in this sample may be carry-over from other donors' samples.

This chain links TRBV19 with TRBJ1-1; perhaps TRBD1 as D (6 bases). This CDR3 contains 15 residues. Trimming removed 4 bases from V and 1 base from J, with 13 bases in between. The germline V gene has CDR1 LNHDA and CDR2 SQIVND (reference sequence). CDR3 residues: CASSTYRERNTEAFF. CDR3 DNA sequence: TGTGCCAGTAGTACATACAGGGAACGGAACACTGAAGCTTTCTTT.

The chain has TRBV28 and TRBJ2-7; TRBD1 or TRBD2 may be the D gene (5 bases each). Germline loops: CDR1 MDHEN, CDR2 SYDVKM. V lost 6 bases and J lost 5, with 11 bases in between. This CDR3 region has 12 residues. CDR3 bases: TGTGCCAGCAGCCGGGACGACGACGAGCAGTACTTC. Translated: CASSRDDDEQYF.

The chain carries TRBV23-1 and TRBJ2-5; either TRBD1 or TRBD2 may supply D (6 bases each). TRBV23-1 is given ORF status, its function remaining uncertain. V was pared by 9 bases and J by 7 bases, with 18 bases between. The CDR3 has 13 residues. This CDR3 is CARNGGGPRTQYF. As DNA, the CDR3 is TGCGCCAGGAACGGGGGCGGCCCGAGGACCCAGTACTTC.

The chain links TRBV19 to TRBJ1-1, with D unresolved. V lost 5 bases to trimming and J lost 4 bases, with 14 bases between them. The CDR3 has 14 amino acids. Germline V CDR1 and CDR2: LNHDA, SQIVND (reference sequence). Here the CDR3 DNA reads TGTGCCAGTAGTTTACGAAGAGCGGGCACTGAAGCTTTCTTT. Residues: CASSLRRAGTEAFF.

The rearrangement uses TRBV7-9 and TRBJ1-4; D may be TRBD1 (5 bases). The CDR3 contains 17 residues. Trimming removed 5 bases at V and 0 bases at J, with 16 bases between. Germline lookup yields CDR1 SEHNR and CDR2 FQNEAQ (reference sequence). The CDR3 DNA reads as TGTGCCAGCAGCACCCTGGTGGGGGGACCAACTAATGAAAAACTGTTTTTT. This encodes CASSTLVGGPTNEKLFF.

The rearrangement links TRBV28 to TRBJ2-7, with 7 bases aligning to TRBD2. V lost 1 base and J lost 4; bases outside the gene matches: 19. The germline gives CDR1 MDHEN, CDR2 SYDVKM. The CDR3 covers 19 residues. CDR3 residues: CASSLFGSGGLGGEYEQYF. CDR3 in DNA: TGTGCCAGCAGTTTATTCGGTTCTGGAGGGCTGGGAGGGGAGTACGAGCAGTACTTC. The variable domain in full, completed from reference TRBV28 and TRBJ2-7, reads DVKVTQSSRYLVKRTGEKVFLECVQDMDHENMFWYRQDPGLGLRLIYFSYDVKMKEKGDIPEGYSVSREKKERFSLILESASTNQTSMYLCASSLFGSGGLGGEYEQYFGPGTRLTVT.

The rearrangement joins TRBV10-2 to TRBJ2-1, with TRBD2 identical over 11 bases. V lost 4 bases and J lost 7; bases outside the gene matches: 6. CDR1 WSHSY and CDR2 SAAADI come from the germline V gene. There are 15 residues in the CDR3. In DNA form, the CDR3 reads TGCGCCAGCAGTGGAACTAGCGGGAGAGGGAATGAGCAGTTCTTC. The encoded protein is CASSGTSGRGNEQFF.

This chain uses TRBV7-9 with TRBJ1-3; D unresolved. This CDR3 has 16 residues. V was cut by 1 base and J by 0 bases, with 10 bases left in between. The germline V gene has CDR1 SEHNR and CDR2 FQNEAQ (reference sequence). CDR3 sequence (DNA): TGTGCCAGCAGCTTAGGAGCTGGGGACTCTGGAAACACCATATATTTT. Translation: CASSLGAGDSGNTIYF.

The chain uses TRBV11-2 and TRBJ2-7; possible D gene TRBD2, 6 bases. This CDR3 is 15 amino acids long. Between the trimmed V and J ends, which lost 4 bases and 2 bases, there was a span of 15 bases. Germline V gene data show CDR1 as SGHAT and CDR2 as FQNNGV. The CDR3 is CASSSPAGPPYEQYF. The CDR3 coding sequence is TGTGCCAGCAGCTCCCCAGCGGGCCCCCCCTACGAGCAGTACTTC.

The rearrangement joins TRBV4-2 to TRBJ2-7; D ambiguous. The germline V gene has CDR1 LGHNA and CDR2 YNFKEQ. The CDR3 sequence is 14 residues long. V lost 5 bases and J 2 bases, leaving 13 bases between the germline ends. The CDR3 reads CASSSRLNPYEQYF. CDR3 in DNA: TGTGCCAGCAGCTCCCGGTTGAATCCCTACGAGCAGTACTTC.

The rearrangement links TRBV5-6 to TRBJ2-7; 9 nucleotides line up with TRBD2. Trimming at V came to 3 bases and at J to 2 bases, leaving 12 bases not matched to a gene. In germline, CDR1 is SGHDT, CDR2 YYEEEE. The CDR3 is 17 amino acids. The CDR3, as DNA: TGTGCCAGCAGCTACGGAGGGCCACTAGCGGGCGCCTACGAGCAGTACTTC. Encoded protein: CASSYGGPLAGAYEQYF. The full variable domain, with the rest looked up from reference TRBV5-6 and TRBJ2-7, is DAGVTQSPTHLIKTRGQQVTLRCSPKSGHDTVSWYQQALGQGPQFIFQYYEEEERQRGNFPDRFSGHQFPNYSSELNVNALLLGDSALYLCASSYGGPLAGAYEQYFGPGTRLTVT.

The V and J genes are TRBV27 and TRBJ2-2, with D perhaps TRBD1 (6 bases). V was shortened by 7 bases and J by 0 bases, with 12 bases between the two germline ends. Germline V gives CDR1 MNHEY, CDR2 SMNVEV (reference sequence). This CDR3 is built from 15 residues. CDR3 sequence reads: CASTQTGSNTGELFF. CDR3 in DNA: TGTGCCAGCACCCAGACAGGCTCGAACACCGGGGAGCTGTTTTTT.

V and J are TRBV5-5 and TRBJ1-5; D not certain. The V end lost 1 base, the J end lost 2 bases, and 7 bases lay between the germline ends. This CDR3 is 14 amino acids long. Looked up from germline, CDR1 is SGHKS and CDR2 is YYEKEE (reference sequence). CDR3: CASSLWQGNQPQHF. The CDR3 bases are TGTGCCAGCAGCTTGTGGCAGGGCAATCAGCCCCAGCATTTT.

This chain links TRBV9 with TRBJ2-4; a weak D match, TRBD2 (6 bases). This CDR3 spans 13 amino acids. The germline V gene has CDR1 SGDLS and CDR2 YYNGEE. V lost 2 bases to trimming and J lost 9 bases, with 12 bases between them. This CDR3 reads CASSVAGPSIQYF. The CDR3, as DNA: TGTGCCAGCAGCGTTGCGGGGCCTTCCATTCAGTACTTC.

The gene calls are TRBV27 and TRBJ2-7, with TRBD1 identical over 10 bases. This CDR3 is built from 16 residues. The V gene end was trimmed by 5 bases and the J gene end by 3 bases; junction bases not matched to a gene: 10. Germline V gene data show CDR1 as MNHEY and CDR2 as SMNVEV (reference sequence). The CDR3 region is CASSQLPRDRGYEQYF. CDR3 in DNA: TGTGCCAGCAGTCAACTCCCCCGGGACAGGGGCTACGAGCAGTACTTC.

About this clone itself: In this CDR3 the conserved last residue, phenylalanine or tryptophan, is missing, so a read error is likely. It is unclear where the CDR3 begins or ends on the DNA, so no DNA is shown, and the CDR3 is as TCRdb lists it. The chain combines TRBV11-3 with TRBJ2-7. The CDR3 is 10 residues long, counting both termini. In germline, CDR1 is SGHNT, CDR2 YENEEA. The CDR3 loop is CASSLANLPL.

V and J are TRBV4-1 and TRBJ2-3; TRBD2 aligns across 13 bases. Trimming cost V 5 bases and J 3 bases; bases outside gene matches: 5. This CDR3 comprises 16 residues. From germline, CDR1 is MGHRA and CDR2 YSYEKL. The CDR3 DNA is TGCGCCAGCAGCATAAGGACTAGCGGGAGAACAGATACGCAGTATTTT. Amino acid sequence: CASSIRTSGRTDTQYF.

The chain recombines TRBV5-5 with TRBJ2-7; D remains unclear. V dropped 1 base and J dropped 4 bases, with 15 bases sitting between them. CDR1 is SGHKS, CDR2 YYEKEE, per germline (reference sequence). The CDR3 has 15 amino acids. The CDR3 DNA reads TGTGCCAGCAGCTTGCTTATTAGTACCCCTTACGAGCAGTACTTC. As protein: CASSLLISTPYEQYF.

The chain combines TRBV19 with TRBJ1-1; D unclear. CDR3 length: 14 amino acids. The germline gives CDR1 LNHDA, CDR2 SQIVND (reference sequence). The germline V and J ends were trimmed by 3 bases and 0 bases, with 8 bases remaining between them. CDR3 region: CASSILILNTEAFF. The CDR3 nucleotides are TGTGCCAGTAGTATTCTGATTTTGAACACTGAAGCTTTCTTT.

This chain links TRBV29-1 with TRBJ2-3, with D possibly TRBD1 on 6 matching bases. This CDR3 has 17 residues. Germline V gene data show CDR1 as SQVTM and CDR2 as ANQGSEA. Trimming shortened V by 4 bases and J by 5 bases, and 25 bases separated the two germline ends. The CDR3 loop reads CSVGGPQAQHTVDTQYF. CDR3 nucleotide sequence: TGCAGCGTTGGGGGGCCCCAGGCCCAGCACACCGTAGATACGCAGTATTTT.

The V gene is TRBV28, the J gene TRBJ1-4, with D hard to call. CDR3 size: 11 residues. Between the trimmed V and J ends, which lost 5 bases and 7 bases, there was a span of 5 bases. Germline lookup yields CDR1 MDHEN and CDR2 SYDVKM. The DNA for the CDR3 is TGTGCCAGCAGTGTCAGTGAAAAACTGTTTTTT. Its translation: CASSVSEKLFF.

About this clone: The junction departs from the called germline gene at one end, perhaps through a read error. This chain links TRBV7-9 with TRBJ2-7; no firm D call. Germline CDR1 and CDR2: SEHNR and FQNEAQ (reference sequence). The CDR3 sequence is 14 residues long. The CDR3 spells CAGSLGPPSYEQYF. CDR3 sequence (DNA): TGTGCCGGCAGCTTAGGCCCCCCATCCTACGAGCAGTACTTC. Looking up the rest from reference TRBV7-9 and TRBJ2-7 gives the full variable domain: DTGVSQNPRHKITKRGQNVTFRCDPISEHNRLYWYRQTLGQGPEFLTYFQNEAQLEKSRLLSDRFSAERPKGSFSTLEIQRTEQGDSAMYLCAGSLGPPSYEQYFGPGTRLTVT.

This clone has a single count. This chain connects TRBV7-2 to TRBJ2-1; 9 bases map to TRBD2. V trimming: 4 bases; J trimming: 3 bases; junction bases outside the gene matches: 13. The CDR3 totals 18 residues. The germline V gene has CDR1 SGHTA and CDR2 FQGNSA. The CDR3 DNA reads TGTGCCAGCAGCTACGGGACTAGCCCGTTCAGGCTCTACAATGAGCAGTTCTTC. Amino acids: CASSYGTSPFRLYNEQFF.